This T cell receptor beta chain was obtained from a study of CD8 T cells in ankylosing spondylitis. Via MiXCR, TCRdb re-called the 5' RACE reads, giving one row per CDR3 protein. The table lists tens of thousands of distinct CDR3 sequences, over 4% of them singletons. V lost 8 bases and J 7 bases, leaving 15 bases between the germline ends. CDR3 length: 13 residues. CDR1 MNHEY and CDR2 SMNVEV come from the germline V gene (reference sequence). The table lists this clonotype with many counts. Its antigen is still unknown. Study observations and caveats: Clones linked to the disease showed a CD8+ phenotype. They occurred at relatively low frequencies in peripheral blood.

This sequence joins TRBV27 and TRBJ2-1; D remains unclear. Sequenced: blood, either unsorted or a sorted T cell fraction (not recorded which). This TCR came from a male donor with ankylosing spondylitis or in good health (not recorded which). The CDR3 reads CASYGITGNEQFF. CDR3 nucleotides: TGTGCCAGCTACGGCATCACCGGGAATGAGCAGTTCTTC.